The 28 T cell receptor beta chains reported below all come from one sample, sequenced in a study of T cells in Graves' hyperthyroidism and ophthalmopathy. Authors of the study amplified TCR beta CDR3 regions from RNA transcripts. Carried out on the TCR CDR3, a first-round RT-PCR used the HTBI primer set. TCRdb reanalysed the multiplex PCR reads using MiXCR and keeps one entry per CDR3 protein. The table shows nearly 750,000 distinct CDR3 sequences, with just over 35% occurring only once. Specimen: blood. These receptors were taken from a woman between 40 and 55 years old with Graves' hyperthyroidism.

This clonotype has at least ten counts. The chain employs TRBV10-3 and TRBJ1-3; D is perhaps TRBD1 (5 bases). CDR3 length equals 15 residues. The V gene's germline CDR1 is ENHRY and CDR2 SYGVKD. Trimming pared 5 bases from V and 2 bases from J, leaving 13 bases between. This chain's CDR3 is CAISRDPGAGNTIYF. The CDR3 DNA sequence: TGTGCCATCAGTAGGGACCCCGGGGCTGGAAACACCATATATTTT.

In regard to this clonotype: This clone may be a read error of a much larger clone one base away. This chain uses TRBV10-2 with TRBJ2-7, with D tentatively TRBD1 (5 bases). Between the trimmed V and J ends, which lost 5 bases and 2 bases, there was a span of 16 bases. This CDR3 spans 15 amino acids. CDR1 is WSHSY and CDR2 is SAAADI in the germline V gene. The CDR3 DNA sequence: TGCGCCAGCAGTAAAATCTTGACGGACACCTACGAGCAGTACTTC. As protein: CASSKILTDTYEQYF.

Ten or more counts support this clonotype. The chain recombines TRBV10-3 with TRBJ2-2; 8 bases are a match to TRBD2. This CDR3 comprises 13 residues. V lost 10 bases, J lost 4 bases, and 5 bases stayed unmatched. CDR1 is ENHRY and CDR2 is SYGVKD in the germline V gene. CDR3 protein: CATHGTSTGELFF. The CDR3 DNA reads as TGTGCCACCCACGGGACTAGCACCGGGGAGCTGTTTTTT.

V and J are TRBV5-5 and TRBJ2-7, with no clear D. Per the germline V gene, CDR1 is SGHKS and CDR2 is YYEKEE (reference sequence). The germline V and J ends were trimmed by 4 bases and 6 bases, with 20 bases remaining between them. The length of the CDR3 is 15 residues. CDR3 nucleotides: TGTGCCAGCAGCCAACATAGTGAGCAGGTTCTCGAGCAGTACTTC. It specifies CASSQHSEQVLEQYF.

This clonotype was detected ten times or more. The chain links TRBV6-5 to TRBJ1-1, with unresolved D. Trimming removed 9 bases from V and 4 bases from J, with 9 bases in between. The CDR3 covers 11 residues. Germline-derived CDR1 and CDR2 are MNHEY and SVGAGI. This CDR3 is CASIAGTEAFF. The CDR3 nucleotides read TGTGCCAGTATTGCAGGCACTGAAGCTTTCTTT.

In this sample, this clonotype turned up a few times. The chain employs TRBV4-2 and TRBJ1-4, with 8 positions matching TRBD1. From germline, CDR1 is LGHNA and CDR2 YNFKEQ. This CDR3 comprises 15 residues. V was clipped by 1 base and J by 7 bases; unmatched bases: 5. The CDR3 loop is CASSQGDRWGEKLFF. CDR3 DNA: TGTGCCAGCAGCCAAGGGGACAGGTGGGGTGAAAAACTGTTTTTT.

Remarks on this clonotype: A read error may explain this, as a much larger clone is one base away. In nucleotides, the CDR3 is TGTGCCATCAGCCGAAGACAGACTGAAGCTTTCTTT. This encodes CAISRRQTEAFF. V usage is TRBV6-1 and J usage is TRBJ1-1, with a weak D call TRBD1 (5 bases). Looked up from germline, CDR1 is MNHNS and CDR2 is SASEGT. The CDR3 loop spans 12 amino acids. V dropped 10 bases and J dropped 5 bases, with 14 bases sitting between them.

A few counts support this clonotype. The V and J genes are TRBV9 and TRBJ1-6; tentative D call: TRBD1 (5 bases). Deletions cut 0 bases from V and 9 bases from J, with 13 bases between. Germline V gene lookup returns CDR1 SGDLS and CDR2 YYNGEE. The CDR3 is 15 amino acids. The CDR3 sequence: CASSVEDRNLSPLHF. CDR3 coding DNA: TGTGCCAGCAGCGTAGAAGACAGAAATCTTTCACCCCTCCACTTT.

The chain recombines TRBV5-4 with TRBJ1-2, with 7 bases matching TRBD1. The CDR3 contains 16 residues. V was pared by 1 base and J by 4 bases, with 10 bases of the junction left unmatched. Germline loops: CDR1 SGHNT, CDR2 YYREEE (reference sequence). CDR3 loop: CASSLNRDRNAYGYTF. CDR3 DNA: TGTGCCAGCAGCTTGAATAGGGACAGAAACGCCTATGGCTACACCTTC.

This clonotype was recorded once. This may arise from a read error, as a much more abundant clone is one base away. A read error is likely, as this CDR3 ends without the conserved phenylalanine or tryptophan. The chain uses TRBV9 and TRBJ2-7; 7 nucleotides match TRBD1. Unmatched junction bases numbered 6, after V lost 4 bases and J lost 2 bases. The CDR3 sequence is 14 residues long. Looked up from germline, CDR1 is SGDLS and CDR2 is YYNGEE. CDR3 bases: TGTGCCAGCAGCCGAGGGGGCGCAACCTACGAGCAGTACATC. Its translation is CASSRGGATYEQYI.

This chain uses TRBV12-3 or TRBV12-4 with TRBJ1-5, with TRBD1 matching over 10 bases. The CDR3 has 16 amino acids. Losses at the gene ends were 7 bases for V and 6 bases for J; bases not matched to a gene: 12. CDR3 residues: CASNLRQGAGGQPQHF. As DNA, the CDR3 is TGTGCCAGCAACCTACGACAGGGGGCTGGGGGTCAGCCCCAGCATTTT.

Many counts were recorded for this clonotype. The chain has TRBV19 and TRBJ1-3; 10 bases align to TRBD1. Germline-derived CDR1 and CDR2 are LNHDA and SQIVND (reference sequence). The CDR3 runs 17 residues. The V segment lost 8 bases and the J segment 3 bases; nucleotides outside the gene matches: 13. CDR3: CASGDRGLISFGNTIYF. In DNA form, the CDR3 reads TGTGCCAGTGGGGACAGGGGATTGATAAGTTTTGGAAACACCATATATTTT.

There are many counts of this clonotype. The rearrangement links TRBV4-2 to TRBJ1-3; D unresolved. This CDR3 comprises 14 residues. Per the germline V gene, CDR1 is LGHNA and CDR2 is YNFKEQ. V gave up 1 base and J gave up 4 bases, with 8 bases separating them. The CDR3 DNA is TGTGCCAGCAGCCAAGCTGTCTTCGGAAACACCATATATTTT. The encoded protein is CASSQAVFGNTIYF.

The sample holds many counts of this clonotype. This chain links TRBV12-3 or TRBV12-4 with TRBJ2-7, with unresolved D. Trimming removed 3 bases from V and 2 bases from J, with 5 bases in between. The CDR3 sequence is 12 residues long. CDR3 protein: CASSFIPYEQYF. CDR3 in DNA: TGTGCCAGCAGTTTCATTCCCTACGAGCAGTACTTC.

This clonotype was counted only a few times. CDR3 DNA sequence: TGCAGTGCTCCGGCGGGGGCCGTGCTGGAGACCCAGTACTTC. Protein product: CSAPAGAVLETQYF. The chain carries TRBV20-1 and TRBJ2-5; possibly TRBD2 for D (7 bases). The germline V and J ends were trimmed by 5 bases and 5 bases, with 18 bases remaining between them. The CDR3 sequence is 14 residues long. From germline, CDR1 is DFQATT and CDR2 SNEGSKA (reference sequence).

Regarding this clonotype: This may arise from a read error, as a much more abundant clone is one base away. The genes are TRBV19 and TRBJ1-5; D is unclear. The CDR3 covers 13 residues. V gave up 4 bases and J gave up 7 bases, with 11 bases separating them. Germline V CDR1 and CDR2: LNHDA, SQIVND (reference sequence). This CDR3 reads CASSTIIGQPQHF. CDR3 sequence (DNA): TGTGCCAGTAGTACAATAATAGGGCAGCCCCAGCATTTT.

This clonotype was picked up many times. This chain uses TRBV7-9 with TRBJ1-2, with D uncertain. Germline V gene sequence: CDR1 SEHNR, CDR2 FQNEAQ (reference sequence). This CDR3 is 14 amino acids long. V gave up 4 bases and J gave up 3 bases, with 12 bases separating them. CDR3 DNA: TGTGCCAGCAGCTCCCCCCCAACAGACTATGGCTACACCTTC. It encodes CASSSPPTDYGYTF.

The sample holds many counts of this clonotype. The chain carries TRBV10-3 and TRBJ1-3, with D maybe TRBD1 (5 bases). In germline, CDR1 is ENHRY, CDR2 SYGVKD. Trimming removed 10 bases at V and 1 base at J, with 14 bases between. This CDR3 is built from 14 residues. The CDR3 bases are TGTGCCAGCCTCCCGGACATATCTGGAAACACCATATATTTT. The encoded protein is CASLPDISGNTIYF.

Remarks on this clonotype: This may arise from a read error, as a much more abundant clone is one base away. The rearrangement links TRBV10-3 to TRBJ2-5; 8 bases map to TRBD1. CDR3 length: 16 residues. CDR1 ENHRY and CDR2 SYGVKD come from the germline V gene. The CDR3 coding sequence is TGTGCCACCAGTGAGTCGAAGACAGGGGAACAAGAGACCCAGTACTTC. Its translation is CATSESKTGEQETQYF.

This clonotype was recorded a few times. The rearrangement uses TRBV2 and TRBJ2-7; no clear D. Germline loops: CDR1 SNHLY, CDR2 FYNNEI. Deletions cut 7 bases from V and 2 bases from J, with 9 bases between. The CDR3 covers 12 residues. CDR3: CASIATPYEQYF. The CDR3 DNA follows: TGTGCCAGCATAGCCACCCCCTACGAGCAGTACTTC.

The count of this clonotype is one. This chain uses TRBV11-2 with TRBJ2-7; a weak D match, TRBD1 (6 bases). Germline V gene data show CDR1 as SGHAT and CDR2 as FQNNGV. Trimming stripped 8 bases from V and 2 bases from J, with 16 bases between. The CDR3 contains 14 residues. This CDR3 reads CASLGGRGPYEQYF. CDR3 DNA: TGTGCCAGCCTCGGAGGCAGGGGTCCCTACGAGCAGTACTTC.

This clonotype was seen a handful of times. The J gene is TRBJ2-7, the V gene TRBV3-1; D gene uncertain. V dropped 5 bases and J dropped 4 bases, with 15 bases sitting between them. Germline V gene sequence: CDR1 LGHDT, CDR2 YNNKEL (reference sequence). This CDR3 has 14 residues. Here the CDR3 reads CASSLTYGSYEQYF. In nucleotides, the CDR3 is TGTGCCAGCAGCTTAACGTACGGGTCATACGAGCAGTACTTC.

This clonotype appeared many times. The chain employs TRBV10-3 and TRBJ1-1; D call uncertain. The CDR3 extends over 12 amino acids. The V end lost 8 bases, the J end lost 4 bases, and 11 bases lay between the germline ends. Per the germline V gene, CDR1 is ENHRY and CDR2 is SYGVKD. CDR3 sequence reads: CAILTERTEAFF. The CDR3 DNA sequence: TGTGCCATCCTCACAGAACGCACTGAAGCTTTCTTT.

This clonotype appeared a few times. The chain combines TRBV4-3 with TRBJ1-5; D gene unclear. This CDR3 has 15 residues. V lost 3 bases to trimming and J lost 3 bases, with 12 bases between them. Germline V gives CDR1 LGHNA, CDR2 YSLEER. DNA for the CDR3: TGCGCCAGCAGCCAGTGGGGAGACACCAATCAGCCCCAGCATTTT. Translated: CASSQWGDTNQPQHF.

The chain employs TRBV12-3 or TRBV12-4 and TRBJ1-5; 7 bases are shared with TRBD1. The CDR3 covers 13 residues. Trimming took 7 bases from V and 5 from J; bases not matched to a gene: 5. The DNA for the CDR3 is TGTGCCAGCATCTCAGGGGGAGATCAGCCCCAGCATTTT. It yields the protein CASISGGDQPQHF.

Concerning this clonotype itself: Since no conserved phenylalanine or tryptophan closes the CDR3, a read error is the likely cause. The DNA for the CDR3 is TGTGCCAGCAGCCTGCAGGGCGAGACCCAGTACCTC. Its protein is CASSLQGETQYL. J is TRBJ2-5 and V is TRBV11-2; D may be TRBD1 (5 bases). CDR1 is SGHAT and CDR2 is FQNNGV in the germline V gene. The germline V and J ends were trimmed by 5 bases and 5 bases, with 9 bases remaining between them. The CDR3 is 12 residues long.

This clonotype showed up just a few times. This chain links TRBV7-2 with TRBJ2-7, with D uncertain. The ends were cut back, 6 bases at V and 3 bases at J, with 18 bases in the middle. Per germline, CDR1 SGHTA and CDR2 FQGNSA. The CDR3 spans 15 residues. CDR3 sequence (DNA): TGTGCCAGCAGTCCCGCCGTCGGCCCCTACTACGAGCAGTACTTC. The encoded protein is CASSPAVGPYYEQYF.

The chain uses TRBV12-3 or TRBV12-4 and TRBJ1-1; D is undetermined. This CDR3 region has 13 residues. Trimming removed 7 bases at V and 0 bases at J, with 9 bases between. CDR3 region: CASTIGVNTEAFF. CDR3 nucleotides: TGTGCCAGCACCATAGGTGTGAACACTGAAGCTTTCTTT.